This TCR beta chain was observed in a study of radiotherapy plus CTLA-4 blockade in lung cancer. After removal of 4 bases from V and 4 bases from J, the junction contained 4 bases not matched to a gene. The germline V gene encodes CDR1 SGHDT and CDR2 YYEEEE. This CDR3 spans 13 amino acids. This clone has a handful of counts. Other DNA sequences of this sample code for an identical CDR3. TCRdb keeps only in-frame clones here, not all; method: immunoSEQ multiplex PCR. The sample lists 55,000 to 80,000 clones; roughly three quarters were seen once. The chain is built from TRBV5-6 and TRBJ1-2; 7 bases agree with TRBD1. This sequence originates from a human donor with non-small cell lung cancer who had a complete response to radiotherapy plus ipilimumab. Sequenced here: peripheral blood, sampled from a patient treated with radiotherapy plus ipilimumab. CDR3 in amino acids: CASSLTGSYGYTF. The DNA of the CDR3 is TGTGCCAGCAGCCTGACAGGGAGCTATGGCTACACCTTC.